This T cell receptor (beta chain) was sequenced for a study of T cell changes during pregnancy in multiple sclerosis. Measured with immunoSEQ multiplex PCR; TCRdb has only the in-frame clones, and not every one. The data hold approximately 40,000 clones, with more than 85% observed a single time. Unmatched junction bases numbered 7, after V lost 4 bases and J lost 3 bases. Germline CDR1 and CDR2: GTSNPN and SVGIG (reference sequence). The CDR3 has 14 amino acids. The sample was CD8+ T cells from peripheral blood mononuclear cells, taken after pregnancy. The rearrangement links TRBV30 to TRBJ2-7; 9 positions match TRBD1. The TCR was taken from a female donor with multiple sclerosis, enrolled in a pregnancy study. The CDR3 spells CAWTPDRGLYEQYF. The CDR3 DNA reads as TGTGCCTGGACCCCGGACAGGGGCCTCTACGAGCAGTACTTC.